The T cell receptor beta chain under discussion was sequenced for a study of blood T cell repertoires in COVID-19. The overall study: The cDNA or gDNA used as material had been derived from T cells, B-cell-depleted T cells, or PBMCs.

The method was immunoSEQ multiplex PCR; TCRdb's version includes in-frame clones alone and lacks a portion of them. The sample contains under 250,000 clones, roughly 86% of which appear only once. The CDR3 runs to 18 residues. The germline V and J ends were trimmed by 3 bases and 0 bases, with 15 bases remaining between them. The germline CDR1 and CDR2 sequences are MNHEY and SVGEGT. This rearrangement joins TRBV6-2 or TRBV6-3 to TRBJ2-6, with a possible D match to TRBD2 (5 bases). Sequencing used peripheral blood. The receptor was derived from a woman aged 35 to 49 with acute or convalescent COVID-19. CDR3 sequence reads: CASSYGVLVPSGANVLTF. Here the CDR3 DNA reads TGTGCCAGCAGTTATGGAGTACTAGTACCCTCTGGGGCCAACGTCCTGACTTTC.